The clone carrying this T cell receptor beta chain appeared a few times. This sample stems from a study of blood T cell repertoires in COVID-19. On the study more broadly: Sample material is recorded as cDNA or gDNA derived from T cells, B-cell-depleted T cells, or PBMCs.

Per the study methods: It was from reference gene primer amplification that nucleated cell counts were estimated. Data came from immunoSEQ multiplex PCR; TCRdb stores just in-frame clones and leaves some out. D and trimming come from the DNA, and the V and J calls and clone size come from that table. The table has around 500,000 clones, approximately 85% seen once; the top ten hold approximately 3%. Germline loops: CDR1 MNHEY, CDR2 SVGAGI. The V and J ends lost 2 bases and 5 bases, in that order; junction bases with no gene match: 9. The CDR3 contains 16 residues. The TCR comes from a human donor in a cohort sampled during active COVID-19. This chain joins TRBV6-5 and TRBJ2-1; 7 bases line up with TRBD2. Sequenced input: peripheral blood. In nucleotides, the CDR3 is TGTGCCAGCAGTTACGGGACTACCCCGATTAACAATGAGCAGTTCTTC. It translates to CASSYGTTPINNEQFF.